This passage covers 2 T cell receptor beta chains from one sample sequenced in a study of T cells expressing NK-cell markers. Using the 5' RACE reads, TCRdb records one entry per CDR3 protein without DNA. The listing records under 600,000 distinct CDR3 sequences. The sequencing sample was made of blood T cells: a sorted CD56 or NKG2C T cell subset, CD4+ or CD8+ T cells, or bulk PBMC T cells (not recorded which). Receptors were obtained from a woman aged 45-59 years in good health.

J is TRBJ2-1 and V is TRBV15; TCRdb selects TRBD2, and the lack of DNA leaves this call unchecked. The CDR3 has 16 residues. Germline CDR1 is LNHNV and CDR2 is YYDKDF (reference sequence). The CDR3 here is CATRTLRRLANNEQFF. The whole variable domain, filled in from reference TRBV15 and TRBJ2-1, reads DAMVIQNPRYQVTQFGKPVTLSCSQTLNHNVMYWYQQKSSQAPKLLFHYYDKDFNNEADTPDNFQSRRPNTSFCFLDIRSPGLGDTAMYLCATRTLRRLANNEQFFGPGTRLTVL.

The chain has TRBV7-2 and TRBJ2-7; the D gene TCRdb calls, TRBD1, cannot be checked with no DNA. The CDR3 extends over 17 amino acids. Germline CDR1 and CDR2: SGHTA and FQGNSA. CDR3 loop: CASSSPPGGRASYEQYF.